One sample yielded the 3 T cell receptor beta chains listed below, sequenced in a study of a mutant IDH1 vaccine in newly diagnosed glioma. Time point reported: week 35, safety follow-up. Doses of 300 ug of mutant IDH1 20-mer peptide were given with topical imiquimod. No antigens are known for them. Repertoires were generated with immunoSEQ multiplex PCR, while TCRdb's copy carries only in-frame clones and drops some. In the table there are about 26,000 clones, 75% to 90% of which are singletons. The starting material was PBMCs, obtained from a glioma patient whose treatment included an IDH1 peptide vaccine. The receptors here all came from a man aged 25-45 years with glioma.

This clone occurred once. This sequence joins TRBV6-7 and TRBJ2-3, with 8 bases lining up with TRBD2. TRBV6-7 is designated an ORF whose function remains uncertain. This CDR3 has 20 amino acids. With V trimmed by 7 bases and J by 0 bases, 21 bases remained unmatched. The CDR3 sequence: CASTAGAQKLVPTSTDTQYF. The CDR3 region has the DNA TGTGCCAGCACAGCGGGAGCTCAAAAACTTGTACCCACTAGCACAGATACGCAGTATTTT.

The gene calls are TRBV27 and TRBJ2-1; TRBD2 agrees at 13 bases. Looked up from germline, CDR1 is MNHEY and CDR2 is SMNVEV (reference sequence). CDR3 length: 15 residues. The V and J ends lost 4 bases and 8 bases, in that order; junction bases with no gene match: 5. In nucleotides, the CDR3 is TGTGCCAGCAGTTCAGGAGGACTAGCGGGAGATGAGCAGTTCTTC. This translates into CASSSGGLAGDEQFF.

The chain couples TRBV5-4 to TRBJ2-5; no reliable D call. V was trimmed by 4 bases and J by 4 bases, leaving 8 bases between them. The V gene's germline CDR1 is SGHNT and CDR2 YYREEE (reference sequence). The CDR3 runs to 12 residues. CDR3 amino acids: CASSLAGETQYF. CDR3 DNA sequence: TGTGCCAGCAGCCTGGCAGGAGAGACCCAGTACTTC. The full variable domain, completed using reference TRBV5-4 and TRBJ2-5, is ETGVTQSPTHLIKTRGQQVTLRCSSQSGHNTVSWYQQALGQGPQFIFQYYREEENGRGNFPPRFSGLQFPNYSSELNVNALELDDSALYLCASSLAGETQYFGPGTRLLVL.